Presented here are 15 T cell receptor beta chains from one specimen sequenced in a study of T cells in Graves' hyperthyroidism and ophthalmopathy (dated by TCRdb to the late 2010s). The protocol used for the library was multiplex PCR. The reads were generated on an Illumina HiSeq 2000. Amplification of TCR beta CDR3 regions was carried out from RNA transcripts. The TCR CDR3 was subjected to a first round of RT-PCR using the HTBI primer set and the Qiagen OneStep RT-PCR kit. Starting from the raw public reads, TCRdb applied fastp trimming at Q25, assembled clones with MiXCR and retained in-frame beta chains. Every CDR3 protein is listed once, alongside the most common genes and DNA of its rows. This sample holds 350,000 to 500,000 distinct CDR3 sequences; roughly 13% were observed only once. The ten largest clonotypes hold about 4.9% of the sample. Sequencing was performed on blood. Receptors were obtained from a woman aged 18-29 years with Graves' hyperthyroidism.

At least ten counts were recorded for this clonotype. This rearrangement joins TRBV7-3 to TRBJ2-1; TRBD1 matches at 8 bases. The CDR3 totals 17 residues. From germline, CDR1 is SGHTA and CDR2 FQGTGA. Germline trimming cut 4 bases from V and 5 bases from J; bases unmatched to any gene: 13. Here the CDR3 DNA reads TGTGCCAGCAGCTCCAGCCGAAGACAGGGGCATAACAATGAGCAGTTCTTC. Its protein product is CASSSSRRQGHNNEQFF.

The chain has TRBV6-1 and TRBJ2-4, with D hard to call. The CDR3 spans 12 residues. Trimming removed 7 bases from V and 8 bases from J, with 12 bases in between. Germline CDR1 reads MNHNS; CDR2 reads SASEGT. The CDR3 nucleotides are TGTGCCAGCACTTCGGGTTCGTACATTCAGTACTTC. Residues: CASTSGSYIQYF.

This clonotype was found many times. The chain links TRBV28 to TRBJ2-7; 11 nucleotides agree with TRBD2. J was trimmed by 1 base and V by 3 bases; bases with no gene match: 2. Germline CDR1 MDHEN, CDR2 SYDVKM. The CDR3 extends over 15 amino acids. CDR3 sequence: CASSFSGRGSYEQYF. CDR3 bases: TGTGCCAGCAGTTTTAGCGGGAGGGGGTCCTACGAGCAGTACTTC.

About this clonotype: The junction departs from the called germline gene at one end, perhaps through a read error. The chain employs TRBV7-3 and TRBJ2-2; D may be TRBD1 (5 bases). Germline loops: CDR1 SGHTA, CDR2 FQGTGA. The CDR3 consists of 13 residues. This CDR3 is CANSPQGTGELFF. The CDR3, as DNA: TGTGCCAACAGCCCTCAGGGTACCGGGGAGCTGTTTTTT.

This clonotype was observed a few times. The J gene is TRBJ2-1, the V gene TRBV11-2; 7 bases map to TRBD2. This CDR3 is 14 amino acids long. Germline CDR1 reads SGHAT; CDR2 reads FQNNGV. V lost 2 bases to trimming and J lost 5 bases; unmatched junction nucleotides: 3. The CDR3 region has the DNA TGTGCCAGCAGCTTACACGGACTAGACAATGAGCAGTTCTTC. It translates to CASSLHGLDNEQFF.

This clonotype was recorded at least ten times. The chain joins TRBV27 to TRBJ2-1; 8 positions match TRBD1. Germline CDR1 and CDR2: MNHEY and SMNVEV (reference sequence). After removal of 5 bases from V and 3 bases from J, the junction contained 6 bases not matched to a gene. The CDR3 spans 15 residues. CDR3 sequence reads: CASSPLDRVYNEQFF. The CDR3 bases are TGTGCCAGCAGTCCCTTGGACAGGGTCTACAATGAGCAGTTCTTC.

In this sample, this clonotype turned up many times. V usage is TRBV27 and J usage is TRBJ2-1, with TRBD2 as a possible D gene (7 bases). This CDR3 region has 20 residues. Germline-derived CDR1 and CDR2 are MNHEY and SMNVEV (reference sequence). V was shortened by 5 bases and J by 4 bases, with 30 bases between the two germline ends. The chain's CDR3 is CASSPRRTVRGGFEYNEQFF. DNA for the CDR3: TGTGCCAGCAGTCCCAGAAGGACAGTCCGGGGAGGGTTCGAGTACAATGAGCAGTTCTTC.

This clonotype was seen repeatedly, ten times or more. The chain's CDR3 is CASSLREITGELFF. In nucleotides, the CDR3 is TGTGCCAGCAGCCTCCGGGAGATCACCGGGGAGCTGTTTTTT. V is TRBV7-8 and J is TRBJ2-2, with D possibly matching TRBD2 (6 bases). The CDR3 covers 14 residues. CDR1 is SGHVS, CDR2 FQNEAQ, per germline. V was pared by 5 bases and J by 4 bases, with 11 bases between.

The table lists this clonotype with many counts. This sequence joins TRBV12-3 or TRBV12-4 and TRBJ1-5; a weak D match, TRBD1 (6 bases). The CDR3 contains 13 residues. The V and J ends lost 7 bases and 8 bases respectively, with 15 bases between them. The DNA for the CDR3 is TGTGCCAGCACCACCGGGGGCGTAGAGCCCCAGCATTTT. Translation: CASTTGGVEPQHF.

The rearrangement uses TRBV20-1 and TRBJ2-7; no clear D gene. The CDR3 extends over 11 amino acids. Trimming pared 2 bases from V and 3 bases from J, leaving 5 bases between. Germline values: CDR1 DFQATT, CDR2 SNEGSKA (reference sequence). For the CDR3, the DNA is TGCAGTGCTAGAATCGACTACGAGCAGTACTTC. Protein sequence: CSARIDYEQYF.

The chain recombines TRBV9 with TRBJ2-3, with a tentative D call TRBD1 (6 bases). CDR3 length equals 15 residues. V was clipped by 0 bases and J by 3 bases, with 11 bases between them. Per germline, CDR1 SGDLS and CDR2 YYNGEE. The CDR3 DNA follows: TGTGCCAGCAGCGTAGGTCCAGGGGAAACAGATACGCAGTATTTT. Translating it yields CASSVGPGETDTQYF.

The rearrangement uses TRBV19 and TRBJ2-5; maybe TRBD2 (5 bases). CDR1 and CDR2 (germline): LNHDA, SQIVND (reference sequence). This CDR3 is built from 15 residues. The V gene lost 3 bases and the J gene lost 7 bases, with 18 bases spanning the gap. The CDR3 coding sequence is TGTGCCAGTAGTATCCACGGCGGACGGGATGGGACCCAGTACTTC. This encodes CASSIHGGRDGTQYF.

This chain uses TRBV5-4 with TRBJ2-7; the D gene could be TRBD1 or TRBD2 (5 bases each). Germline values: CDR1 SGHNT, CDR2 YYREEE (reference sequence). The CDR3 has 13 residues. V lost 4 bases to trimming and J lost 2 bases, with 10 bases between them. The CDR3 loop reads CASSRGTTYEQYF. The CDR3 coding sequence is TGTGCCAGCAGCCGGGGCACCACCTACGAGCAGTACTTC. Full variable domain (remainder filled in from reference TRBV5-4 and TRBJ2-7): ETGVTQSPTHLIKTRGQQVTLRCSSQSGHNTVSWYQQALGQGPQFIFQYYREEENGRGNFPPRFSGLQFPNYSSELNVNALELDDSALYLCASSRGTTYEQYFGPGTRLTVT.

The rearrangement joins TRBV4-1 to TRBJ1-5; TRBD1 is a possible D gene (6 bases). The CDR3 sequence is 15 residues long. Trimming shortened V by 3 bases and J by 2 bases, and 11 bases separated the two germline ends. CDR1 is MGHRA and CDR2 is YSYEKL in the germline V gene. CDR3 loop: CASSQAEGGNQPQHF. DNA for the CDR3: TGCGCCAGCAGCCAGGCGGAGGGGGGCAATCAGCCCCAGCATTTT.

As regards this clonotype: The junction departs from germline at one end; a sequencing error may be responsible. The CDR3 spells CASSLEPSGLAKYQGTQYF. The CDR3 DNA reads TGCGCCAGCAGCTTGGAGCCTAGCGGGTTAGCCAAGTACCAAGGGACCCAGTACTTC. The genes are TRBV5-1 and TRBJ2-5; TRBD2 aligns across 8 bases. Per germline, CDR1 SGHRS and CDR2 YFSETQ. The CDR3 extends over 19 amino acids. The entire variable domain, with the rest obtained from reference TRBV5-1 and TRBJ2-5, is as follows: KAGVTQTPRYLIKTRGQQVTLSCSPISGHRSVSWYQQTPGQGLQFLFEYFSETQRNKGNFPGRFSGRQFSNSRSEMNVSTLELGDSALYLCASSLEPSGLAKYQGTQYFGPGTRLLVL.